The 8 T cell receptor beta chains presented below share a single source sample, sequenced in a study of blood T cells in healthy people across ages. Combining a sample-barcoded 5' primer with a J-beta primer mix, a second PCR ran for roughly 7 to 12 cycles. TCRdb processed the 5' RACE reads anew with MiXCR; each CDR3 protein has one entry. Of hundreds of thousands of distinct CDR3 sequences in the sample, about 43% were seen once. The sequencing input was blood. The receptors were sampled from a man older than 75 in good health.

The chain joins TRBV7-9 to TRBJ2-1; 9 bases are a match to TRBD2. Germline V CDR1 and CDR2: SEHNR, FQNEAQ (reference sequence). V lost 2 bases and J lost 9; bases outside the gene matches: 8. This CDR3 is built from 15 residues. The CDR3 protein is CASSLSAGGQGEQFF. The CDR3 DNA sequence: TGTGCCAGCAGCTTATCCGCGGGGGGGCAGGGTGAGCAGTTCTTC. Complete variable domain (other parts from reference TRBV7-9 and TRBJ2-1): DTGVSQNPRHKITKRGQNVTFRCDPISEHNRLYWYRQTLGQGPEFLTYFQNEAQLEKSRLLSDRFSAERPKGSFSTLEIQRTEQGDSAMYLCASSLSAGGQGEQFFGPGTRLTVL.

As concerns this clonotype: The junction differs from germline at one of its ends, possibly a read error. The rearrangement joins TRBV5-6 to TRBJ2-3; 8 bases align to TRBD1. The CDR3 is 16 amino acids. Germline V lookup: CDR1 SGHDT, CDR2 YYEEEE. The CDR3 spells CASSLSWDRSTDTQYF. As DNA, the CDR3 is TGTGCCAGTAGCTTGTCGTGGGACAGGAGCACAGATACGCAGTATTTT.

The chain links TRBV5-1 to TRBJ1-3; TRBD1 matches 7 bases. Germline lookup yields CDR1 SGHRS and CDR2 YFSETQ. The CDR3 runs 16 residues. With V trimmed by 3 bases and J by 3 bases, 9 bases remained unmatched. CDR3 sequence reads: CASSSGQISFGNTIYF. CDR3 nucleotides: TGCGCCAGCAGCTCGGGACAGATATCCTTTGGAAACACCATATATTTT.

The genes are TRBV2 and TRBJ2-7; D uncertain. The DNA end is a closer match to TRBJ2-5, so the J assignment may be wrong. The length of the CDR3 is 12 residues. Germline V gene sequence: CDR1 SNHLY, CDR2 FYNNEI. The DNA of the CDR3 is TGTGCCAGCAGTGAAGTGGAGTGGACCCAGTACTTC. It codes for CASSEVEWTQYF.

On this clonotype itself: Compared with germline, one end of the junction differs, possibly owing to a read error. The chain is built from TRBV28 and TRBJ2-5, with a weak D call TRBD2 (6 bases). This CDR3 has 14 amino acids. The germline gives CDR1 MDHEN, CDR2 SYDVKM. Written as DNA, the CDR3 is TGTGCCACTAGAGGGGAGGAAGGACAAGAGACCCGGTACTTC. Residues: CATRGEEGQETRYF.

The V gene is TRBV24-1, the J gene TRBJ2-1; 12 bases are a match to TRBD2. Germline-derived CDR1 and CDR2 are KGHDR and SFDVKD. The V and J ends lost 3 bases and 6 bases, in that order; junction bases with no gene match: 5. The CDR3 runs 16 residues. The CDR3, as DNA: TGTGCCACCAGTGATGTGACTAGCGGGAGTTTCAATGAGCAGTTCTTC. Protein product: CATSDVTSGSFNEQFF.

This clonotype has more than one count but fewer than ten. J is TRBJ2-5 and V is TRBV18; D is perhaps TRBD1 (6 bases). From germline, CDR1 is KGHSH and CDR2 LQKENI. CDR3 length: 15 residues. V lost 3 bases and J lost 0, with 11 bases in between. The CDR3 DNA is TGTGCCAGCTCACCCAGGGGAACGTACCAAGAGACCCAGTACTTC. It codes for CASSPRGTYQETQYF.

The chain carries TRBV5-1 and TRBJ2-5, with 10 bases that match TRBD2. The DNA end is more similar to TRBJ2-7, so the J call may be wrong. The V gene's germline CDR1 is SGHRS and CDR2 YFSETQ. This CDR3 comprises 18 residues. The CDR3 DNA sequence: TGCGCCAGCAATCATGGGCTAGCGGGAGTTGGGCTCCTGGACGAGCAGTACTTC. It specifies CASNHGLAGVGLLDEQYF.